This TCR beta chain derives from a study of T-cell reconstitution after alpha-beta-depleted transplantation in children. The CDR3 contains 16 residues. Germline trimming cut 1 base from V and 6 bases from J; bases unmatched to any gene: 8. Germline-derived CDR1 and CDR2 are LNHDA and SQIVND (reference sequence). TCRbeta library preparation incorporated unique molecular identifiers. TCRdb recomputed calls from the PCR reads with MiXCR, one row per CDR3 protein. The table lists about 300,000 distinct CDR3 sequences, 6.5% to 9% of them singletons. As concerns this clonotype: Its specificity is not known.

Whole-study findings and limits: Some patients showed high day-60 TCRbeta diversity, which derived from surviving recipient T cells and thymic progenitors. One year post-transplant, T-cell counts and diversity were largely derived from T cells produced anew. After transplant, at about two months, alpha-beta T cells were reportedly derived from several hundred expanded graft clones.

This sample comprised peripheral blood, obtained 360 days after TCRalphabeta/CD19-depleted stem cell transplant. The chain employs TRBV19 and TRBJ1-5; 8 nucleotides align to TRBD1. The source is a female patient aged 2-10 years who had a stem cell transplant for Fanconi anemia, so the T cells may come from the graft donor. This CDR3 is CASSIGTGLFLQPQHF. In DNA, the CDR3 is TGTGCCAGTAGTATAGGGACAGGGTTATTCCTTCAGCCCCAGCATTTT.